This TCR beta chain was identified during a study of blood T cells in healthy people across ages. Background on the study: Capture by template switching was about one barcoded beta molecule per two T cells. Study observations and caveats: TCR beta diversity, measured per million T cells, fell in a roughly linear way with age. No one knew whether donors had CMV, which possibly confounded expanded clonotype changes.

Next came a second PCR, run for about 6 to 12 cycles, which used a sample-barcoded 5' primer along with a J-beta primer mix. TCRdb itself ran the 5' RACE reads through MiXCR, one entry per CDR3 protein. There are roughly 700,000 distinct CDR3 sequences in the sample; approximately 25% occur only once, and 9.4% lies in the top ten. As to this clonotype: Antigen: not known.

PBMCs were isolated at a quantity of at least 6 million per sample. Per the germline V gene, CDR1 is MNHEY and CDR2 is SVGEGT. The CDR3 has 14 amino acids. These data also featured in a second study, about T cells of mothers and their children.

This TCR came from a boy aged 5-17 years in good health. The sequenced sample consisted of blood. This sequence joins TRBV6-2 or TRBV6-3 and TRBJ2-1; a possible D gene is TRBD2 (6 bases). TRBJ2-7 explains the end of the DNA better; the J call may be wrong. CDR3 loop: CASRPSGLTYEQYF. The CDR3 DNA reads as TGTGCCAGCAGACCCAGCGGGCTGACCTACGAGCAGTACTTC.